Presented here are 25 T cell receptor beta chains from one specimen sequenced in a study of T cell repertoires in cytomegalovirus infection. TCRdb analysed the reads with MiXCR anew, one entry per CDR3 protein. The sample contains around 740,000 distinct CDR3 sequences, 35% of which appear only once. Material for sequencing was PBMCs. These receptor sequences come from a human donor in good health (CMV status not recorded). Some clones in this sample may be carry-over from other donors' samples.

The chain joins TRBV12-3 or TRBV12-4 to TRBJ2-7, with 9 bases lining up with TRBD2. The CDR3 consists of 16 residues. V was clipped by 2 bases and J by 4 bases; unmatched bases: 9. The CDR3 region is CASSLMRDSGRYEQYF. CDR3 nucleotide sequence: TGTGCCAGCAGTTTAATGCGGGATAGCGGGAGATACGAGCAGTACTTC.

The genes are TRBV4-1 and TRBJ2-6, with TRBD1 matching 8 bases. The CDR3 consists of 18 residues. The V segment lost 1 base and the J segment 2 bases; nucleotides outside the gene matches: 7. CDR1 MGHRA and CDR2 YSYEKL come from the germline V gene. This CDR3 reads CASSQVQGAAAGANVLTF. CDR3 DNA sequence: TGCGCCAGCAGCCAAGTTCAGGGGGCTGCTGCTGGGGCCAACGTCCTGACTTTC.

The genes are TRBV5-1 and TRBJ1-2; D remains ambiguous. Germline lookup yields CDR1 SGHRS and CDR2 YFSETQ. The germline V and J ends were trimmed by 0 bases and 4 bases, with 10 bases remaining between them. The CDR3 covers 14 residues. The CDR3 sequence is CASSLGQTTYGYTF. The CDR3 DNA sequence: TGCGCCAGCAGCTTGGGGCAGACGACCTATGGCTACACCTTC.

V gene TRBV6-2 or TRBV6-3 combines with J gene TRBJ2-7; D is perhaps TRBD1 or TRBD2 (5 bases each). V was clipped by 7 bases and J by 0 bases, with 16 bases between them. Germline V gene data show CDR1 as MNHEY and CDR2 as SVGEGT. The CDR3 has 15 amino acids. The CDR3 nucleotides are TGTGCCAGCAAAGAGGGACGGAAGAGCTCCTACGAGCAGTACTTC. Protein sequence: CASKEGRKSSYEQYF.

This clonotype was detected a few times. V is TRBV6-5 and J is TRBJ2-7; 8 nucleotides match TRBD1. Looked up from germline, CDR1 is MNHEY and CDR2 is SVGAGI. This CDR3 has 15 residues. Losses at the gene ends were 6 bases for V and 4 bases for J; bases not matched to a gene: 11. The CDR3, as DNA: TGTGCCAGCAGGATCGGACAGGGTCTTATTTACGAGCAGTACTTC. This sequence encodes CASRIGQGLIYEQYF.

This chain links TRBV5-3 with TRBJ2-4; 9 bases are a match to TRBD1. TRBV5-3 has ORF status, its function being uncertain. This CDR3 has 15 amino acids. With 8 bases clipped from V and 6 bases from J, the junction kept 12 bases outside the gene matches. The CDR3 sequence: CASSRGQGARNIQYF. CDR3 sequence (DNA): TGTGCCAGCAGCCGGGGACAGGGTGCTCGAAACATTCAGTACTTC.

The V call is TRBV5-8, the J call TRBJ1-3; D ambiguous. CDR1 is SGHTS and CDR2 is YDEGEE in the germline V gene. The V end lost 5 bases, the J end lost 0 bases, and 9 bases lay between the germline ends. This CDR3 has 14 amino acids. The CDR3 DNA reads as TGTGCCAGCAGAACTCAGAGCTCTGGAAACACCATATATTTT. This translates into CASRTQSSGNTIYF.

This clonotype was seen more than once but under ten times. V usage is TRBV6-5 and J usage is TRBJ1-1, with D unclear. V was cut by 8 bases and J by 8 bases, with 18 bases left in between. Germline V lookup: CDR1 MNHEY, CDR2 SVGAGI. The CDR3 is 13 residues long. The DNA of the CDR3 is TGTGCCAGCGGACGCAACCCGAGGGAAGAAGCTTTCTTT. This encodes CASGRNPREEAFF.

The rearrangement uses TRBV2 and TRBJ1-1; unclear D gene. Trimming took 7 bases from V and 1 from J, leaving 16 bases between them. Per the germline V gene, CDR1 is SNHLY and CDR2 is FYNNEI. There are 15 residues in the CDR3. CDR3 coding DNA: TGTGCCAGCAAGTCATCTCTAGGGAGGAACACTGAAGCTTTCTTT. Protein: CASKSSLGRNTEAFF.

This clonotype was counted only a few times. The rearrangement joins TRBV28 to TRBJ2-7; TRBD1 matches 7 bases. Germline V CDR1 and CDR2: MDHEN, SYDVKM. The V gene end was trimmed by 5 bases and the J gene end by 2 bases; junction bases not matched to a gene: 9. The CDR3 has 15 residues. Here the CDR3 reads CASSVGQYIPYEQYF. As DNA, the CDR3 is TGTGCCAGCAGTGTGGGACAGTATATACCCTACGAGCAGTACTTC. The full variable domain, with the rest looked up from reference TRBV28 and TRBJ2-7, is DVKVTQSSRYLVKRTGEKVFLECVQDMDHENMFWYRQDPGLGLRLIYFSYDVKMKEKGDIPEGYSVSREKKERFSLILESASTNQTSMYLCASSVGQYIPYEQYFGPGTRLTVT.

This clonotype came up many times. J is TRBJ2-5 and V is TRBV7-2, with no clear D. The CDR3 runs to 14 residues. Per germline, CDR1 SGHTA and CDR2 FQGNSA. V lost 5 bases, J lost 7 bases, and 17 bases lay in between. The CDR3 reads CASSEETVLGTQYF. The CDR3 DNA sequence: TGTGCCAGCAGCGAAGAAACCGTATTGGGGACCCAGTACTTC.

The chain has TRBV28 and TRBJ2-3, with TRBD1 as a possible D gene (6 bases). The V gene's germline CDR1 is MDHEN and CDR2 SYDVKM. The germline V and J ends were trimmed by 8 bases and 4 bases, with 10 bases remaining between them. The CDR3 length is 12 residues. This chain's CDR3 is CASAQGPDTQYF. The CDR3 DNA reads TGTGCCAGCGCCCAGGGGCCAGATACGCAGTATTTT.

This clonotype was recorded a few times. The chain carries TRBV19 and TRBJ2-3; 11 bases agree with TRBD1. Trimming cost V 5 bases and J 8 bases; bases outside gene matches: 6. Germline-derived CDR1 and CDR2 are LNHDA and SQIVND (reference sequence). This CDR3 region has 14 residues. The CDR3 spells CASSPDRGHSTQYF. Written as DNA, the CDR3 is TGTGCCAGTAGTCCGGACAGGGGGCACAGTACGCAGTATTTT.

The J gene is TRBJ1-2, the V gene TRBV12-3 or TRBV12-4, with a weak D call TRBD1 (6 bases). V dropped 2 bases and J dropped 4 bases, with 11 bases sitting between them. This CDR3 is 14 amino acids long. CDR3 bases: TGTGCCAGCAGTTTATCCGGGGGCTCCTATGGCTACACCTTC. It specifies CASSLSGGSYGYTF.

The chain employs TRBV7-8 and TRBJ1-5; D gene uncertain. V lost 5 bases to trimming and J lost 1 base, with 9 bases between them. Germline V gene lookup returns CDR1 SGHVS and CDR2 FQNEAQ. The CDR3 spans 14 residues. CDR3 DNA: TGTGCCAGCAGCGATAGAAGGAGCAATCAGCCCCAGCATTTT. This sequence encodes CASSDRRSNQPQHF.

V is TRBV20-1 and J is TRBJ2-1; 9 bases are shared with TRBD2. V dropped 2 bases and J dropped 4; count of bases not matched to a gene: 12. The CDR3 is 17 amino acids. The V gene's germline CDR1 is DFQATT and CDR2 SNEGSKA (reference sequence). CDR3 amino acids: CSARSYHGTSSYNEQFF. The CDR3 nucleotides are TGCAGTGCTAGATCTTACCACGGGACTAGCTCTTACAATGAGCAGTTCTTC.

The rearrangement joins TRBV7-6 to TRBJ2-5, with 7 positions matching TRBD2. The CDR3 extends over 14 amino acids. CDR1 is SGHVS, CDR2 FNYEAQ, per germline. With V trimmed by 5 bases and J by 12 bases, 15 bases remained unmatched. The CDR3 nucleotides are TGTGCCAGCAGCGCGGTTGATCGGGGAGGGAAGGAGTACTTC. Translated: CASSAVDRGGKEYF.

CDR3 region: CATSDGGQNEQFF. As DNA, the CDR3 is TGTGCCACCAGTGATGGGGGCCAGAATGAGCAGTTCTTC. The chain joins TRBV24-1 to TRBJ2-1; perhaps TRBD1 as D (6 bases). Looked up from germline, CDR1 is KGHDR and CDR2 is SFDVKD. V gave up 3 bases and J gave up 7 bases, with 9 bases separating them. The CDR3 runs 13 residues.

CDR3 region: CASSPAGRPSYEQYF. The CDR3 bases are TGTGCCAGCAGCCCCGCCGGGAGGCCCTCCTACGAGCAGTACTTC. This chain connects TRBV11-2 to TRBJ2-7; 7 nucleotides line up with TRBD2. The CDR3 sequence is 15 residues long. Germline lookup yields CDR1 SGHAT and CDR2 FQNNGV. Trimming at V came to 5 bases and at J to 0 bases, leaving 7 bases not matched to a gene.

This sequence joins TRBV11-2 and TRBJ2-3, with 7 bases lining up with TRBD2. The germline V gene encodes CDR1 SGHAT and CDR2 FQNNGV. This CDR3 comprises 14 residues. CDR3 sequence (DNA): TGTGCGTGGGGGGGTCCCGGGGGCACAGATACGCAGTATTTT. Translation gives CAWGGPGGTDTQYF. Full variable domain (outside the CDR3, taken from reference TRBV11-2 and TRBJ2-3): EAGVAQSPRYKIIEKRQSVAFWCNPISGHATLYWYQQILGQGPKLLIQFQNNGVVDDSQLPKDRFSAERLKGVDSTLKIQPAKLEDSAVYLCAWGGPGGTDTQYFGPGTRLTVL.

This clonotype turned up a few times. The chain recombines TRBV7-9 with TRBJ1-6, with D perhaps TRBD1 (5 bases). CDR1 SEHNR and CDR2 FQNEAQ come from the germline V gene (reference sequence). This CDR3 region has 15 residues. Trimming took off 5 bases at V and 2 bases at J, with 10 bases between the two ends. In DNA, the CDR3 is TGTGCCAGCAGCCCACGGGACCCCTATAATTCACCCCTCCACTTT. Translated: CASSPRDPYNSPLHF.

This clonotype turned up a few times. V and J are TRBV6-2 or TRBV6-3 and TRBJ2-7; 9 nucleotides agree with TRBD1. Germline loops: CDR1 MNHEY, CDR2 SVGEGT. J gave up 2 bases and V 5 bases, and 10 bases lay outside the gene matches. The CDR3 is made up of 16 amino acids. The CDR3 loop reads CASSLSPGTGTYEQYF. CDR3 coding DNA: TGTGCCAGCAGTCTCTCGCCCGGGACAGGGACCTACGAGCAGTACTTC.

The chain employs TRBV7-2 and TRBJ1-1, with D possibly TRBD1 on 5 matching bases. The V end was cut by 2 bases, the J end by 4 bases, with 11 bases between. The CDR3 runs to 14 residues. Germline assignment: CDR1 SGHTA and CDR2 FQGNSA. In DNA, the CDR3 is TGTGCCAGCAGCTTAATCAGGGTAGTCACTGAAGCTTTCTTT. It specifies CASSLIRVVTEAFF. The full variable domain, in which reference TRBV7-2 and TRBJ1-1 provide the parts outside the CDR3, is GAGVSQSPSNKVTEKGKDVELRCDPISGHTALYWYRQSLGQGLEFLIYFQGNSAPDKSGLPSDRFSAERTGGSVSTLTIQRTQQEDSAVYLCASSLIRVVTEAFFGQGTRLTVV.

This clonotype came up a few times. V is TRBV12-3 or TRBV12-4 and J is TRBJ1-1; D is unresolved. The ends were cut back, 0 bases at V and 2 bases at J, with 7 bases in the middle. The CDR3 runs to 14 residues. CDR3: CASSLAGFNTEAFF. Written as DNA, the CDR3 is TGTGCCAGCAGTTTAGCAGGGTTCAACACTGAAGCTTTCTTT.

CDR3 in amino acids: CASSRTLNTGELFF. CDR3 bases: TGTGCCAGCAGCCGAACACTGAACACCGGGGAGCTGTTTTTT. The V gene is TRBV7-2, the J gene TRBJ2-2, with D uncertain. The CDR3 contains 14 residues. V was clipped by 5 bases and J by 1 base, with 8 bases between them. Germline V lookup: CDR1 SGHTA, CDR2 FQGNSA.